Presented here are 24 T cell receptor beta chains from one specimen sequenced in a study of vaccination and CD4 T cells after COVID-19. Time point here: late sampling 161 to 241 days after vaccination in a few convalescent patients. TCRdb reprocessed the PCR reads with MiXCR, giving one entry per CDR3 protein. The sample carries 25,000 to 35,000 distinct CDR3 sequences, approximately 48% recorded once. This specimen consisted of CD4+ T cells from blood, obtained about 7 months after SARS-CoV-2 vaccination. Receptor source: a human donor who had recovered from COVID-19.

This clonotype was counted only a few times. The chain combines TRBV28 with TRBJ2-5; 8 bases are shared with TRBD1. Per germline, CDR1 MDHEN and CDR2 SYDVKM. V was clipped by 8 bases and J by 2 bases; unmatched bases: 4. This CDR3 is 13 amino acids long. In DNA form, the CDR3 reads TGTGCCAGCGGTTACAGGGGGCAAGAGACCCAGTACTTC. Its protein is CASGYRGQETQYF.

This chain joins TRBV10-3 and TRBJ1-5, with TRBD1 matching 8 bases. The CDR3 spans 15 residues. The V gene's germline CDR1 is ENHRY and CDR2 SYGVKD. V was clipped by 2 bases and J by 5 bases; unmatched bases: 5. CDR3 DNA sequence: TGTGCCATCAGTGAGCCCGGGACAGGCTATCAGCCCCAGCATTTT. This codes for CAISEPGTGYQPQHF.

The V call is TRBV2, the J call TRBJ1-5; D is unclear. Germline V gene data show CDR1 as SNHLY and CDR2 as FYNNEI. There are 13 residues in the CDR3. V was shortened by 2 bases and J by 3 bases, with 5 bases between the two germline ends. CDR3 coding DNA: TGTGCCAGCAGTGAACAGCACAATCAGCCCCAGCATTTT. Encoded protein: CASSEQHNQPQHF.

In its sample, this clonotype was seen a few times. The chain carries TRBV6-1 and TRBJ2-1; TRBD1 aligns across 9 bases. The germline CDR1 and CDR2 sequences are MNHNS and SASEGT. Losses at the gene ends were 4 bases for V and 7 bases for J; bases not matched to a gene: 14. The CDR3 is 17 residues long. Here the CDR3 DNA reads TGTGCCAGCAGTGGAATTACCGGGACAGGGTGGGGGAATGAGCAGTTCTTC. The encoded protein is CASSGITGTGWGNEQFF.

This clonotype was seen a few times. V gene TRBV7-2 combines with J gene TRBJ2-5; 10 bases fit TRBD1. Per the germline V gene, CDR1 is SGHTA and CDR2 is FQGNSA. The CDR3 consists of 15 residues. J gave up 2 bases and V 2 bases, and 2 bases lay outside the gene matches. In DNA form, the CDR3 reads TGTGCCAGCAGCTTACTGGGACAGGGGCAAGAGACCCAGTACTTC. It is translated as CASSLLGQGQETQYF.

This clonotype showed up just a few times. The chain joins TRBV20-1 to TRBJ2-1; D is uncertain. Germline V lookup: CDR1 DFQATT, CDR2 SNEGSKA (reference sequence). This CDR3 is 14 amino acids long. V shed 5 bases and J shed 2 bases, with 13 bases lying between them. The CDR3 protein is CSAGPVDPYNEQFF. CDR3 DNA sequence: TGCAGTGCTGGCCCTGTTGATCCCTACAATGAGCAGTTCTTC.

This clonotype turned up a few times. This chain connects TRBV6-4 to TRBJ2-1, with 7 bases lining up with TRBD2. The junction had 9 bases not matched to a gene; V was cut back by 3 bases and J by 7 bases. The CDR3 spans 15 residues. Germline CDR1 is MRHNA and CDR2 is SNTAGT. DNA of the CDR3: TGTGCCAGCAGTGATGGGTCTAGCGGCGTAAATGAGCAGTTCTTC. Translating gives CASSDGSSGVNEQFF.

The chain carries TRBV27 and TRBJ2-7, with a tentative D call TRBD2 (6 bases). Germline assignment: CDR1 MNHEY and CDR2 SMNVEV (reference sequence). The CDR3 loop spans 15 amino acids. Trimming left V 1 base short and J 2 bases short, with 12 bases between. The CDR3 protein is CASSLWFGGAYEQYF. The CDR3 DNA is TGTGCCAGCAGTTTATGGTTCGGGGGAGCCTACGAGCAGTACTTC.

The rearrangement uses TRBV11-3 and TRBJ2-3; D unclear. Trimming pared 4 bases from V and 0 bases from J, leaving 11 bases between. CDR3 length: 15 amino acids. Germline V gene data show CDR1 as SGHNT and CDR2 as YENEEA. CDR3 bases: TGTGCCAGCAGCTCCAGGCAGTCTAGCACAGATACGCAGTATTTT. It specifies CASSSRQSSTDTQYF.

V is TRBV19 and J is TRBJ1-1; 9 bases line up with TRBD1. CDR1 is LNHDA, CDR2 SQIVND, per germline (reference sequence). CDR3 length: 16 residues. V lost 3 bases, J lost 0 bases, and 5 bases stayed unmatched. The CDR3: CASSIGTGSMNTEAFF. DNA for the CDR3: TGTGCCAGTAGTATTGGGACAGGGAGTATGAACACTGAAGCTTTCTTT.

CDR3 nucleotide sequence: TGCAGCGTTCAGGACAGGGGGAACTACAATGAGCAGTTCTTC. This codes for CSVQDRGNYNEQFF. The chain uses TRBV29-1 and TRBJ2-1; TRBD1 matches 10 bases. V lost 5 bases to trimming and J lost 3 bases; unmatched junction nucleotides: 4. This CDR3 region has 14 residues. The germline gives CDR1 SQVTM, CDR2 ANQGSEA.

The CDR3 DNA reads as TGTGCCAGCAGACCCGACAGGCAAGGATGGGATACGCAGTATTTT. It codes for CASRPDRQGWDTQYF. V usage is TRBV7-8 and J usage is TRBJ2-3; tentatively, D is TRBD1 (6 bases). The CDR3 sequence is 15 residues long. Trimming cost V 6 bases and J 6 bases, with 19 bases left between them. In germline, CDR1 is SGHVS, CDR2 FQNEAQ. The whole variable domain, filled in from reference TRBV7-8 and TRBJ2-3, reads GAGVSQSPRYKVAKRGQDVALRCDPISGHVSLFWYQQALGQGPEFLTYFQNEAQLDKSGLPSDRFFAERPEGSVSTLKIQRTQQEDSAVYLCASRPDRQGWDTQYFGPGTRLTVL.

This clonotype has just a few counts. This CDR3 reads CASIFGGAPTGRNQPQHF. CDR3 nucleotides: TGTGCCAGCATATTCGGTGGGGCCCCGACAGGGAGAAATCAGCCCCAGCATTTT. The chain recombines TRBV6-1 with TRBJ1-5; 7 nucleotides align to TRBD1. In germline, CDR1 is MNHNS, CDR2 SASEGT. V gave up 7 bases and J gave up 4 bases; unmatched junction bases: 19. CDR3 length: 18 residues.

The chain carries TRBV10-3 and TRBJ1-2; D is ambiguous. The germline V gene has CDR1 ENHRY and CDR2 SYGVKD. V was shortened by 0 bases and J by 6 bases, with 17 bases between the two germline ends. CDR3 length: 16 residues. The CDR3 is CAISESLLTGIHGYTF. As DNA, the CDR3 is TGTGCCATCAGTGAGTCGTTACTCACCGGGATCCATGGCTACACCTTC.

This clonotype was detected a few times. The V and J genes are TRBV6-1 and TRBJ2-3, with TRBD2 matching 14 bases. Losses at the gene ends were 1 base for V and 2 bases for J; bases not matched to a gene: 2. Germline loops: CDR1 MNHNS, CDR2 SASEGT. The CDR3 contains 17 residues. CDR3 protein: CASSEGLAGGPTDTQYF. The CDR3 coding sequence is TGTGCCAGCAGTGAAGGACTAGCGGGAGGGCCCACAGATACGCAGTATTTT.

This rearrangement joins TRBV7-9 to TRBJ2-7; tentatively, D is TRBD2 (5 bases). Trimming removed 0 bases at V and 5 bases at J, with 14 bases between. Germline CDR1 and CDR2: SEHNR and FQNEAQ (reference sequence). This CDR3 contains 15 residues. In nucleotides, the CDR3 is TGTGCCAGCAGCTTAGCATCCAGCGGACCAGACGAGCAGTACTTC. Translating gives CASSLASSGPDEQYF.

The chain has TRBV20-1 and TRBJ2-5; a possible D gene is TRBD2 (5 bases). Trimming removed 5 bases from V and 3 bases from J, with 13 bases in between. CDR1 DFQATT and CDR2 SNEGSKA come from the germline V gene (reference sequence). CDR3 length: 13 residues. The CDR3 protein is CSAPPSFKETQYF. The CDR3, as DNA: TGCAGTGCTCCCCCTAGCTTCAAAGAGACCCAGTACTTC.

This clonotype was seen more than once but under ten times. The CDR3 loop is CSARGQGTEAFF. CDR3 coding DNA: TGCAGTGCTAGAGGCCAGGGCACTGAAGCTTTCTTT. The chain uses TRBV20-1 and TRBJ1-1; TRBD1 is a possible D gene (5 bases). Germline CDR1 and CDR2: DFQATT and SNEGSKA (reference sequence). The CDR3 runs to 12 residues. V was pared by 1 base and J by 4 bases, with 7 bases between.

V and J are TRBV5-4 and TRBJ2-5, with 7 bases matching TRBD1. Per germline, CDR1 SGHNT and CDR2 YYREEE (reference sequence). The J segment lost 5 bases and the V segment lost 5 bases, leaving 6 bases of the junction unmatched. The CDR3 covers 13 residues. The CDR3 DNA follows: TGTGCCAGCAGTCAGGGGACAGCTGAGACCCAGTACTTC. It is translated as CASSQGTAETQYF.

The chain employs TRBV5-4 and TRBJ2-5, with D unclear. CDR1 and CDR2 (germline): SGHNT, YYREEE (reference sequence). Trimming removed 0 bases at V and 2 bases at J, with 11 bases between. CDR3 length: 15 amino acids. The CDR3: CASSLGQRLQETQYF. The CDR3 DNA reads TGTGCCAGCAGCTTGGGACAACGCTTACAAGAGACCCAGTACTTC. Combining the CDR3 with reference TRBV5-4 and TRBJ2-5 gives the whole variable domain ETGVTQSPTHLIKTRGQQVTLRCSSQSGHNTVSWYQQALGQGPQFIFQYYREEENGRGNFPPRFSGLQFPNYSSELNVNALELDDSALYLCASSLGQRLQETQYFGPGTRLLVL.

The CDR3 nucleotides read TGTGCCATCAGGATGCAGGGCGCCTCCTACAATGAGCAGTTCTTC. Protein product: CAIRMQGASYNEQFF. The chain recombines TRBV10-3 with TRBJ2-1; perhaps TRBD1 as D (5 bases). This CDR3 comprises 15 residues. The V end was cut by 6 bases, the J end by 0 bases, with 12 bases between. Germline V gene lookup returns CDR1 ENHRY and CDR2 SYGVKD.

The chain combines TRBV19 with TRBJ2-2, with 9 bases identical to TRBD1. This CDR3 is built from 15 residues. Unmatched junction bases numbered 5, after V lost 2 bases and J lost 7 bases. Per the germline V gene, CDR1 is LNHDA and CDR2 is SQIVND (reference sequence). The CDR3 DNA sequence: TGTGCCAGTAGTATACGGGACAGGGCAGTCGGGGAGCTGTTTTTT. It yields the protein CASSIRDRAVGELFF.

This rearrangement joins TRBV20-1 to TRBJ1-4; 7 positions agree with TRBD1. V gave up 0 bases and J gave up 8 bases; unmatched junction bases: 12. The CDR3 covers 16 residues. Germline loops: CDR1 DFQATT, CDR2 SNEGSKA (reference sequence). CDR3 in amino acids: CSARERGPGRGEKLFF. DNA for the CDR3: TGCAGTGCTAGAGAAAGGGGGCCTGGACGGGGAGAAAAACTGTTTTTT.

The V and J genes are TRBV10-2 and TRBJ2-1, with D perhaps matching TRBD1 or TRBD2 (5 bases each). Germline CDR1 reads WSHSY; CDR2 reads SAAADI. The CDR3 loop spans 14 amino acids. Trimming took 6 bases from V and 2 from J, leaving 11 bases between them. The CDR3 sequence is CASRGTETYNEQFF. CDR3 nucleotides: TGCGCCAGCAGGGGGACGGAGACCTACAATGAGCAGTTCTTC.